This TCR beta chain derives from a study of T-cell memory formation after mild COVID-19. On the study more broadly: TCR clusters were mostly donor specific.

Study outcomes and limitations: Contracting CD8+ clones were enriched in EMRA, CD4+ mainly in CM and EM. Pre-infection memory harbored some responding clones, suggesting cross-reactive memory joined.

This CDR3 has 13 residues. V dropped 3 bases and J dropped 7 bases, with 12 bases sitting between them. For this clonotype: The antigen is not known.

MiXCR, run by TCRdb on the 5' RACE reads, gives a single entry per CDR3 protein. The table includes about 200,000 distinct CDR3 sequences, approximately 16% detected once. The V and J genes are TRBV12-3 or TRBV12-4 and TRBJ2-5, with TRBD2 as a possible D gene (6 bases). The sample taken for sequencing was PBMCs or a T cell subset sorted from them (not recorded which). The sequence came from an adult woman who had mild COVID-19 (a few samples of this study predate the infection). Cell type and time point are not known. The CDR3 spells CASSLLSEGTQYF. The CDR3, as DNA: TGTGCCAGCAGTTTGCTATCGGAGGGGACCCAGTACTTC.